This TCR beta chain was retrieved from a study of cytomegalovirus exposure and HLA in healthy donors. Whole-study results and caveats: When analyzed later, a missense DCLRE1C variant was found to be linked to TCR beta V- and J-gene trimming. Most TCR sequences were seen very rarely across donors, but some public TCRs occurred in many.

Germline loops: CDR1 SGHAT, CDR2 FQNNGV. The CDR3 has 13 residues. V was clipped by 4 bases and J by 4 bases, with 8 bases between them. On this clone: The antigen is unknown.

The PCR used 60 Vbeta and 13 Jbeta primers. Here immunoSEQ multiplex PCR was the method, and the copy in TCRdb shows in-frame clones only, minus some. The sample carries about 200,000 clones, around 75% recorded once. The chain is built from TRBV11-2 and TRBJ1-5; no definite D call. The receptor comes from a woman aged 50 to 65 in good health and CMV-seronegative. Sequencing was carried out using PBMCs. For the CDR3, the DNA is TGTGCCAGCAGCTCCCGTCGGAATCAGCCCCAGCATTTT. Protein sequence: CASSSRRNQPQHF.